These 21 T cell receptor beta chains were all obtained from the same sample, sequenced in a study of human T cells and chemical hapten exposure. TCRdb analysed the RACE reads with MiXCR anew, one entry per CDR3 protein. In the table there are about 270,000 distinct CDR3 sequences, approximately 7.5% of which are singletons. Time point defined: pre-sensitization, week 0. Treatment indicated: therapeutic diphenylcyclopropenone sensitization with weekly scalp DPC. The material sequenced was whole blood, taken in connection with sensitization to the hapten diphenylcyclopropenone (DPC). These receptors came from a young man with alopecia areata. Some clones in this sample may be carry-over from other donors' samples.

Only a few counts were recorded for this clonotype. The V gene is TRBV12-3 or TRBV12-4, the J gene TRBJ2-1; D remains unclear. The CDR3 sequence is 11 residues long. With 2 bases removed from V and 8 bases from J, the gap between germline ends came to 4 bases. DNA for the CDR3: TGTGCCAGCAGTTTAATAGATGAGCAGTTCTTC. Protein product: CASSLIDEQFF.

This clonotype was seen only a few times. The chain recombines TRBV12-3 or TRBV12-4 with TRBJ1-6; 10 bases line up with TRBD1. Trimming took 6 bases from V and 10 from J; bases not matched to a gene: 6. This CDR3 contains 14 residues. The CDR3 protein is CASSPGQGRSPLHF. The CDR3 nucleotides read TGTGCCAGCAGCCCGGGACAGGGGAGATCACCCCTCCACTTT.

The CDR3 reads CASGRGQRYNEQFF. The CDR3, as DNA: TGCGCCAGCGGGCGGGGGCAACGCTACAATGAGCAGTTCTTC. The chain employs TRBV5-1 and TRBJ2-1; TRBD2 is a possible D gene (7 bases). Germline values: CDR1 SGHRS, CDR2 YFSETQ. There are 14 residues in the CDR3. V was shortened by 7 bases and J by 3 bases, with 14 bases between the two germline ends. The variable domain in full, completed from reference TRBV5-1 and TRBJ2-1, reads KAGVTQTPRYLIKTRGQQVTLSCSPISGHRSVSWYQQTPGQGLQFLFEYFSETQRNKGNFPGRFSGRQFSNSRSEMNVSTLELGDSALYLCASGRGQRYNEQFFGPGTRLTVL.

The table lists this clonotype with a few counts. The CDR3 here is CASSRGVAGTQRTSTPNYYEQYF. CDR3 nucleotide sequence: TGTGCCAGCAGTCGAGGGGTCGCGGGTACCCAGCGCACATCAACCCCTAATTATTACGAGCAGTACTTC. The genes are TRBV6-2 or TRBV6-3 and TRBJ2-7; D is possibly TRBD1 or TRBD2 (5 bases each). Trimming took 5 bases from V and 4 from J, leaving 42 bases between them. There are 23 residues in the CDR3. Germline CDR1 reads MNHEY; CDR2 reads SVGEGT.

The gene calls are TRBV9 and TRBJ2-1, with 10 positions matching TRBD1. Germline trimming cut 0 bases from V and 4 bases from J; bases unmatched to any gene: 7. This CDR3 spans 17 amino acids. The germline V gene encodes CDR1 SGDLS and CDR2 YYNGEE. CDR3 sequence (DNA): TGTGCCAGCAGCGTAGCTGGCCCGGGACAGGGGTACAATGAGCAGTTCTTC. It is translated as CASSVAGPGQGYNEQFF.

The V gene is TRBV20-1, the J gene TRBJ1-5, with 10 bases identical to TRBD1. V was clipped by 2 bases and J by 2 bases; unmatched bases: 15. Germline assignment: CDR1 DFQATT and CDR2 SNEGSKA (reference sequence). The CDR3 length is 19 residues. The CDR3 loop is CSARSPGQGIDFGNQPQHF. In DNA form, the CDR3 reads TGCAGTGCTAGATCTCCGGGACAGGGGATCGATTTTGGCAATCAGCCCCAGCATTTT.

The sample holds a few counts of this clonotype. The chain combines TRBV12-3 or TRBV12-4 with TRBJ1-3; no clear D gene. The V end was cut by 4 bases, the J end by 0 bases, with 7 bases between. The CDR3 loop spans 14 amino acids. CDR3 protein: CASSSILSGNTIYF. The CDR3 nucleotides read TGTGCCAGCAGTTCTATCCTCTCTGGAAACACCATATATTTT.

At least ten counts were recorded for this clonotype. The chain uses TRBV28 and TRBJ1-2; D remains unclear. The germline gives CDR1 MDHEN, CDR2 SYDVKM. There are 17 residues in the CDR3. V was cut by 0 bases and J by 8 bases, with 22 bases left in between. In DNA form, the CDR3 reads TGTGCCAGCAGTTTATGGCGGGTCGTAACAAGGGCGACGGGCTACACCTTC. Residues: CASSLWRVVTRATGYTF.

This clonotype was picked up a small number of times. The rearrangement joins TRBV24-1 to TRBJ2-1; TRBD2 might be the D (6 bases). The CDR3 runs to 11 residues. V was trimmed by 9 bases and J by 9 bases, leaving 11 bases between them. Looked up from germline, CDR1 is KGHDR and CDR2 is SFDVKD. The CDR3 region is CATRSGSEQFF. CDR3 nucleotide sequence: TGTGCCACCCGGTCCGGGAGTGAGCAGTTCTTC.

This clonotype was detected a few times. The V call is TRBV6-4, the J call TRBJ1-6, with unresolved D. The CDR3 totals 13 residues. V shed 5 bases and J shed 6 bases, with 8 bases lying between them. From germline, CDR1 is MRHNA and CDR2 SNTAGT. The CDR3 reads CASSSDANSPLHF. CDR3 nucleotide sequence: TGTGCCAGCAGTTCGGACGCTAATTCACCCCTCCACTTT.

This chain uses TRBV5-6 with TRBJ1-6; possibly TRBD1 for D (5 bases). V was shortened by 0 bases and J by 7 bases, with 11 bases between the two germline ends. This CDR3 has 15 amino acids. The germline V gene has CDR1 SGHDT and CDR2 YYEEEE. CDR3 amino acids: CASSLVGRVNSPLHF. DNA of the CDR3: TGTGCCAGCAGCTTGGTGGGACGGGTCAATTCACCCCTCCACTTT.

This clonotype was counted only a few times. J is TRBJ1-1 and V is TRBV6-5, with no clear D. The CDR3 runs to 14 residues. Trimming removed 2 bases from V and 4 bases from J, with 11 bases in between. Per the germline V gene, CDR1 is MNHEY and CDR2 is SVGAGI. CDR3 sequence reads: CASSYVRVATEAFF. The DNA for the CDR3 is TGTGCCAGCAGTTACGTTCGGGTGGCCACTGAAGCTTTCTTT.

This clonotype occurred many times. The chain is built from TRBV4-1 and TRBJ1-1, with a weak D call TRBD1 (6 bases). Germline CDR1 MGHRA, CDR2 YSYEKL. The CDR3 extends over 14 amino acids. Trimming left V 3 bases short and J 10 bases short, with 18 bases between. The CDR3 reads CASSHQPRQDGAFF. CDR3 DNA: TGCGCCAGCAGCCACCAACCGAGACAGGATGGAGCTTTCTTT.

The chain joins TRBV5-5 to TRBJ2-1, with 7 bases that match TRBD1. The CDR3 spans 17 residues. The germline gives CDR1 SGHKS, CDR2 YYEKEE (reference sequence). V was clipped by 0 bases and J by 2 bases; unmatched bases: 8. The CDR3 protein is CASSLGVRQGPYNEQFF. The CDR3 bases are TGTGCCAGCAGCTTGGGAGTTAGACAGGGCCCCTACAATGAGCAGTTCTTC.

This chain uses TRBV3-1 with TRBJ2-3; D gene uncertain. The V gene's germline CDR1 is LGHDT and CDR2 YNNKEL (reference sequence). Trimming took off 1 base at V and 4 bases at J, with 9 bases between the two ends. CDR3 length equals 14 residues. The CDR3 DNA follows: TGTGCCAGCAGCCAAGCTAATGTACCAGATACGCAGTATTTT. It is translated as CASSQANVPDTQYF.

This clonotype was picked up a small number of times. The chain is built from TRBV11-2 and TRBJ2-1; D remains unclear. The germline V gene has CDR1 SGHAT and CDR2 FQNNGV. The CDR3 sequence is 14 residues long. V lost 5 bases, J lost 0 bases, and 8 bases lay in between. The CDR3 DNA sequence: TGTGCCAGCAGCCGGCAGAGCTCCTACAATGAGCAGTTCTTC. This gives the protein CASSRQSSYNEQFF.

There are many counts of this clonotype. The V gene is TRBV5-5, the J gene TRBJ1-2; D perhaps matches TRBD1 (5 bases). V lost 3 bases and J 5 bases, leaving 17 bases between the germline ends. Germline-derived CDR1 and CDR2 are SGHKS and YYEKEE (reference sequence). The CDR3 consists of 15 residues. The DNA for the CDR3 is TGTGCCAGCAGCTCCTCAGGGATAACCCTTTATGGCTACACCTTC. It encodes CASSSSGITLYGYTF.

This clonotype came up a few times. V is TRBV6-5 and J is TRBJ2-7; the D gene is possibly TRBD1 (5 bases). The CDR3 covers 15 residues. V was clipped by 3 bases and J by 2 bases, with 14 bases between them. Germline CDR1 MNHEY, CDR2 SVGAGI. CDR3: CASSYGAGITYEQYF. CDR3 nucleotides: TGTGCCAGCAGTTATGGTGCAGGGATCACCTACGAGCAGTACTTC.

This clonotype was counted at least ten times. The chain is built from TRBV4-1 and TRBJ1-6, with D uncertain. The ends were cut back, 0 bases at V and 11 bases at J, with 5 bases in the middle. The CDR3 is 12 residues long. The germline V gene encodes CDR1 MGHRA and CDR2 YSYEKL. The CDR3, as DNA: TGCGCCAGCAGCCAAGATGCGGCACCCCTCCACTTT. The encoded protein is CASSQDAAPLHF.

The chain carries TRBV3-1 and TRBJ1-2; D ambiguous. V was clipped by 3 bases and J by 4 bases, with 12 bases between them. This CDR3 contains 14 residues. Germline V CDR1 and CDR2: LGHDT, YNNKEL (reference sequence). CDR3 loop: CASSQIPVGYGYTF. DNA of the CDR3: TGTGCCAGCAGCCAGATCCCGGTCGGCTATGGCTACACCTTC.

There are a few counts of this clonotype. The chain links TRBV29-1 to TRBJ1-1; D unresolved. V was pared by 5 bases and J by 6 bases, with 13 bases between. Germline CDR1 SQVTM, CDR2 ANQGSEA. This CDR3 spans 12 amino acids. The CDR3 DNA sequence: TGCAGCGTTATTCAGGAAATCTCTGAAGCTTTCTTT. It translates to CSVIQEISEAFF.